The subject of this entry is one T cell receptor beta chain. Its antigen remains unidentified. The germline CDR1 and CDR2 sequences are GTSNPN and SVGIG (reference sequence). This CDR3 is built from 14 residues. With V trimmed by 5 bases and J by 2 bases, 7 bases remained unmatched. The record originates from a study of Graves' ophthalmopathy and Graves' hyperthyroidism. Findings and limits, study-wide: The authors also found most expanded thyroid clonotypes above 0.001 frequency in blood.

Amplifying from RNA transcripts, the study obtained TCR beta CDR3 regions. The workflow started with a first-round RT-PCR run with HTBI primers and then moved on to a second-round multiplex PCR. Via MiXCR, TCRdb re-called the multiplex PCR reads, giving one row per CDR3 protein. Seen here are about 500,000 distinct CDR3 sequences, about an eighth observed once, and the top ten hold 9.8%. The chain couples TRBV30 to TRBJ1-1; TRBD1 matches 8 bases. This sequence was found in a woman aged 25 to 39 with Graves' ophthalmopathy. The sample taken for sequencing was blood. CDR3 sequence (DNA): TGTGCCTGGGCCGGGACAGGAGGAAACACTGAAGCTTTCTTT. Translated: CAWAGTGGNTEAFF.